This T cell receptor beta chain was captured in a study of blood T cell repertoires in COVID-19. This CDR3 comprises 16 residues. Losses at the gene ends were 0 bases for V and 1 base for J; bases not matched to a gene: 5. In germline, CDR1 is MNHEY, CDR2 SVGEGT. Clones were read by immunoSEQ multiplex PCR, and TCRdb kept only the in-frame ones, dropping some. Of approximately 120,000 clones in the sample, around 81% were seen once. The source is a man aged 55 to 70 with acute or convalescent COVID-19. The sequencing sample was made of peripheral blood. The genes are TRBV6-2 or TRBV6-3 and TRBJ2-5, with TRBD2 matching 7 bases. This CDR3 is CASSYSRRERQETQYF. Here the CDR3 DNA reads TGTGCCAGCAGTTACTCGAGGCGGGAGCGCCAAGAGACCCAGTACTTC.